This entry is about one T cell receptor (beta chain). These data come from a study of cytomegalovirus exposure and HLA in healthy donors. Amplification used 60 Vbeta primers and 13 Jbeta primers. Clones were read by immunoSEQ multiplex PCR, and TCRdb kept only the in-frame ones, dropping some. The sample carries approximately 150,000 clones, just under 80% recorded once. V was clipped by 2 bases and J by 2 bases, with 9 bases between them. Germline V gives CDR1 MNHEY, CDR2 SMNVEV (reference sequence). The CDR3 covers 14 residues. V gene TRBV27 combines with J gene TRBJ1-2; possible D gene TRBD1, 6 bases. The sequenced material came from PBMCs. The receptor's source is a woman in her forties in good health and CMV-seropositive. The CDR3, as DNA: TGTGCCAGCAGTTTAAAGGGGGGGAACTATGGCTACACCTTC. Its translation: CASSLKGGNYGYTF.